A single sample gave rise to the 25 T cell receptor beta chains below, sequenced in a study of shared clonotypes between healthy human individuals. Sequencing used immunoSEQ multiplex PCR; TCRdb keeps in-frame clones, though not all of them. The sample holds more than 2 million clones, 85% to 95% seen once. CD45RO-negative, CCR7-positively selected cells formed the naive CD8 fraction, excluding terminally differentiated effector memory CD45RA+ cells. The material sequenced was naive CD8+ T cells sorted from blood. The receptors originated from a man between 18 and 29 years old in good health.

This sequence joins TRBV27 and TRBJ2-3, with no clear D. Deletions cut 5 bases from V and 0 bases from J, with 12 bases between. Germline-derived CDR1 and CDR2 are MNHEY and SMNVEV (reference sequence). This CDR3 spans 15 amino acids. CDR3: CASSSYQTSTDTQYF. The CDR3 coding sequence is TGTGCCAGCAGTAGCTACCAAACTAGCACAGATACGCAGTATTTT.

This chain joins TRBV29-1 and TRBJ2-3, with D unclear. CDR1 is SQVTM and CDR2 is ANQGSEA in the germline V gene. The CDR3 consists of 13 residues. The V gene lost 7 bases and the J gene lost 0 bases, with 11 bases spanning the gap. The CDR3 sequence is CSGLIGSTDTQYF. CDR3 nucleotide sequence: TGCAGCGGTCTAATAGGAAGCACAGATACGCAGTATTTT.

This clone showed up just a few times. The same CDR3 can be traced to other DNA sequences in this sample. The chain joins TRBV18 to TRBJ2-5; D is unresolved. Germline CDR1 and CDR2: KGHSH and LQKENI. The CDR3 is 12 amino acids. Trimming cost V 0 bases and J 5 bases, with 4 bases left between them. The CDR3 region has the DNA TGTGCCAGCTCACCACCGAGGGAGACCCAGTACTTC. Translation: CASSPPRETQYF.

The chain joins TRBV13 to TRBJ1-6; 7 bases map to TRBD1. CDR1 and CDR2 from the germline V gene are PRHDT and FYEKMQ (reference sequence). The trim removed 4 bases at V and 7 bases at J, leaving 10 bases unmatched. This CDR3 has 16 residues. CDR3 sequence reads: CASSSRGGDGNSPLHF. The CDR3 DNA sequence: TGTGCCAGCAGCTCCAGAGGGGGCGACGGAAATTCACCCCTCCACTTT.

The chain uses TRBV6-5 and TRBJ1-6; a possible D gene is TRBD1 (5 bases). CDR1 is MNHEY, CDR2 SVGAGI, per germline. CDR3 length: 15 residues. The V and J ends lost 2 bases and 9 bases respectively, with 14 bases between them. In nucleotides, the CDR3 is TGTGCCAGCAGTTACATGGGGGATTTGGCTTCACCCCTCCACTTT. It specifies CASSYMGDLASPLHF.

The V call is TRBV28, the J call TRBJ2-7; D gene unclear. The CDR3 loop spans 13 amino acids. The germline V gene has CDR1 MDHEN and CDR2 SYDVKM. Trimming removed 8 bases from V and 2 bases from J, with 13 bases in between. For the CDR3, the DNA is TGTGCCAGCCTAGGCCCACCAGCCTACGAGCAGTACTTC. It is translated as CASLGPPAYEQYF.

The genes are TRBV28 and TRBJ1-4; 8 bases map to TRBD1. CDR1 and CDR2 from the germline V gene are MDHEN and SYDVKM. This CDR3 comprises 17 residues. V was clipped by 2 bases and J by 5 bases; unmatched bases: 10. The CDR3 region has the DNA TGTGCCAGCAGTTTACCTTACGCAGGGGGCCCAAATGAAAAACTGTTTTTT. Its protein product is CASSLPYAGGPNEKLFF.

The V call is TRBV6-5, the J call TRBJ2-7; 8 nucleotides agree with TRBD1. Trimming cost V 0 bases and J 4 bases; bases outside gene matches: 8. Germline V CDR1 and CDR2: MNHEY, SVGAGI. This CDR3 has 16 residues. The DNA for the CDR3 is TGTGCCAGCAGTTACTCGACAGGGGCGCAAATTTACGAGCAGTACTTC. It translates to CASSYSTGAQIYEQYF.

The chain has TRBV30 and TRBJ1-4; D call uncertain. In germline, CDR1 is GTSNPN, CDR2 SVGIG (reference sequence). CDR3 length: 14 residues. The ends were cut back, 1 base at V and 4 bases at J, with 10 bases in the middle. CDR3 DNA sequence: TGTGCCTGGAGTGACCGGGGAGTTAATGAAAAACTGTTTTTT. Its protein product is CAWSDRGVNEKLFF.

CDR3 DNA sequence: TGTGCCAGCAGGATGGGGGGCCAATCGCCCTACGAGCAGTACTTC. It codes for CASRMGGQSPYEQYF. The V and J genes are TRBV27 and TRBJ2-7; D may be TRBD1 or TRBD2 (6 bases each). Germline loops: CDR1 MNHEY, CDR2 SMNVEV (reference sequence). There are 15 residues in the CDR3. The V and J ends lost 6 bases and 2 bases respectively, with 17 bases between them.

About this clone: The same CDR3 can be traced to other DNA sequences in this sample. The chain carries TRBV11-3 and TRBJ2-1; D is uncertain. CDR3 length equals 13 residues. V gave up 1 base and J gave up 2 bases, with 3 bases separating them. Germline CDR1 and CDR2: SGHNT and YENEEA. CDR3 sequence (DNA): TGTGCCAGCAGCTTAGGTCCCTACAATGAGCAGTTCTTC. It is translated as CASSLGPYNEQFF.

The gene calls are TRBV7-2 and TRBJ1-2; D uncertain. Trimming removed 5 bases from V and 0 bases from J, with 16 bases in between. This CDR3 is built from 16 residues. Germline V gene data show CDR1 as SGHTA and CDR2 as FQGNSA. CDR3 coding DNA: TGTGCCAGCAGCGACGACTCAGGTACAGCTAACTATGGCTACACCTTC. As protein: CASSDDSGTANYGYTF.

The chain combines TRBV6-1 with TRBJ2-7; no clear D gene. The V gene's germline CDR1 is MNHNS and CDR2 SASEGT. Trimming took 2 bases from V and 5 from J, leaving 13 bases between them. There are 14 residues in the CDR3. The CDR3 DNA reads TGTGCCAGCAGTGAAACCATGTTTCAGGACGAGCAGTACTTC. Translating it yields CASSETMFQDEQYF.

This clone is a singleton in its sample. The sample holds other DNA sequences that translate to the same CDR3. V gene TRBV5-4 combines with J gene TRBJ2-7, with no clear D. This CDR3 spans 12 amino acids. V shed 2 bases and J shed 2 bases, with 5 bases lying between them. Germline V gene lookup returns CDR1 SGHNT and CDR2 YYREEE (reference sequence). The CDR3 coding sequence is TGTGCCAGCAGCTTTGACACCTACGAGCAGTACTTC. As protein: CASSFDTYEQYF.

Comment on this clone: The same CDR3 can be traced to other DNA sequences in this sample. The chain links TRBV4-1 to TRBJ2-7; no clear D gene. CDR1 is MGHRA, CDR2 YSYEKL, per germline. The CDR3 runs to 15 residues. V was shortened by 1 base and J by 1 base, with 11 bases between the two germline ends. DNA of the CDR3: TGCGCCAGCAGCCAAGTGCCCGGAAGTTCCTACGAGCAGTACTTC. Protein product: CASSQVPGSSYEQYF.

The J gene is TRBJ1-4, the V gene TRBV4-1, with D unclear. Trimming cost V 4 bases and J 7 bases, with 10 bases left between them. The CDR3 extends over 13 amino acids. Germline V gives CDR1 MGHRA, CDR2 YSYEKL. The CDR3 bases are TGCGCCAGCAGCCCCCGGACGGGTGAAAAACTGTTTTTT. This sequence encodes CASSPRTGEKLFF.

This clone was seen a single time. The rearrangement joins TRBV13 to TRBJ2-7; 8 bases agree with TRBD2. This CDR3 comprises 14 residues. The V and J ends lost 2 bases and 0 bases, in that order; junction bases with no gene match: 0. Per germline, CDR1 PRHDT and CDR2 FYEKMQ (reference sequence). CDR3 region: CASSLSGSSYEQYF. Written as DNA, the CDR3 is TGTGCCAGCAGCTTAAGCGGGAGCTCCTACGAGCAGTACTTC. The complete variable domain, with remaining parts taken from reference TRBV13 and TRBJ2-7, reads AAGVIQSPRHLIKEKRETATLKCYPIPRHDTVYWYQQGPGQDPQFLISFYEKMQSDKGSIPDRFSAQQFSDYHSELNMSSLELGDSALYFCASSLSGSSYEQYFGPGTRLTVT.

The CDR3 is CASSQEGGLAKNIQYF. CDR3 DNA sequence: TGTGCCAGCAGTCAGGAGGGTGGTCTGGCCAAAAACATTCAGTACTTC. The chain is built from TRBV7-9 and TRBJ2-4, with TRBD2 as a possible D gene (6 bases). The CDR3 has 16 residues. Germline V CDR1 and CDR2: SEHNR, FQNEAQ (reference sequence). V was pared by 6 bases and J by 1 base, with 16 bases between.

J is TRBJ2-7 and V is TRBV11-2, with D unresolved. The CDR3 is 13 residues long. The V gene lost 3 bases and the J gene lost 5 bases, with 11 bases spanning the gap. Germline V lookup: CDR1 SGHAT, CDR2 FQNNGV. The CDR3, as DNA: TGTGCCAGCAGCTTCGATCCCGGGCACGAGCAGTACTTC. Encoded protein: CASSFDPGHEQYF.

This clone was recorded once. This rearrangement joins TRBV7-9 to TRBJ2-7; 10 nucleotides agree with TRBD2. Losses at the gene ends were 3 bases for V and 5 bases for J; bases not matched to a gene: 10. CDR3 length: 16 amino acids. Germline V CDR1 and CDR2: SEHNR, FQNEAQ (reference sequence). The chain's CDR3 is CASSFRGAGGVDEQYF. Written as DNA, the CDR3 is TGTGCCAGCAGCTTTCGGGGAGCGGGAGGGGTCGACGAGCAGTACTTC. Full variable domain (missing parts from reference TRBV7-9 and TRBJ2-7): DTGVSQNPRHKITKRGQNVTFRCDPISEHNRLYWYRQTLGQGPEFLTYFQNEAQLEKSRLLSDRFSAERPKGSFSTLEIQRTEQGDSAMYLCASSFRGAGGVDEQYFGPGTRLTVT.

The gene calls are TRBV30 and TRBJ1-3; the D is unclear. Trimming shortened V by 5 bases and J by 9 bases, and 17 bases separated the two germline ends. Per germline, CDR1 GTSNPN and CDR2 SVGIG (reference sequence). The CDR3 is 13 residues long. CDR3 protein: CAWDLTLESTIYF. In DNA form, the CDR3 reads TGTGCCTGGGACCTGACCTTGGAAAGCACCATATATTTT.

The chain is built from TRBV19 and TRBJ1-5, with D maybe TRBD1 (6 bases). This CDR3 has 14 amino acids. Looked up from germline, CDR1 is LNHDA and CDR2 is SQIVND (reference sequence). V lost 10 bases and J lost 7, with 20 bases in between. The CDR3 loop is CATTPTGTGQPQHF. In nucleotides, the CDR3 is TGTGCCACTACTCCTACAGGGACTGGGCAGCCCCAGCATTTT.

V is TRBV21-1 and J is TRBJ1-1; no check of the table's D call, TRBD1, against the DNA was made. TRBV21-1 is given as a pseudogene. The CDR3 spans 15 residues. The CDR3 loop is CASRSKTGPSPQAFF. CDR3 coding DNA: TGTGCCAGCAGGTCGAAGACAGGTCCCTCGCCCCAAGCTTTCTTT.

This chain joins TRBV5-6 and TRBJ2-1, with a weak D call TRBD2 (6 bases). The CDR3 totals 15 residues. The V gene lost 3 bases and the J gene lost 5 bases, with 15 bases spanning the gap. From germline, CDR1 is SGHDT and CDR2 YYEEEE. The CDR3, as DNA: TGTGCCAGCAGCTCCTCGGGTAGCGGAAACAATGAGCAGTTCTTC. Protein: CASSSSGSGNNEQFF.

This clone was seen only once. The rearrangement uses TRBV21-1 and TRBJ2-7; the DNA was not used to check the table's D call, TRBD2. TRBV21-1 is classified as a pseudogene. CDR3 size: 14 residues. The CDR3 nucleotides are TGTGCCAGCGCAAGGGGGGCTAGCGGATACGAGCAGTACTTC. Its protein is CASARGASGYEQYF.